The source of this T cell receptor (beta chain) is a study of radiotherapy plus CTLA-4 blockade in lung cancer. V lost 6 bases, J lost 3 bases, and 17 bases lay in between. CDR3 size: 15 residues. Germline V lookup: CDR1 MNHNY, CDR2 SVGAGI (reference sequence). With respect to this clone: What it binds is unknown.

Repertoires were generated with immunoSEQ multiplex PCR, while TCRdb's copy carries only in-frame clones and drops some. The sample lists roughly 90,000 clones, about four fifths occurring once. Points from the study as a whole: An expansion of tumor-derived TCR clones occurred in blood after radiotherapy plus ipilimumab.

V and J are TRBV6-6 and TRBJ1-1; D possibly corresponds to TRBD1 (5 bases). Sequenced here: peripheral blood, sampled from a patient treated with radiotherapy plus ipilimumab. This TCR derives from a human donor with non-small cell lung cancer who had a partial response to radiotherapy plus ipilimumab. Some clones in this sample may be carry-over from other donors' samples. The CDR3 DNA is TGTGCCAGCAGCCCCGGAGGGGCATTGGACACTGAAGCTTTCTTT. This codes for CASSPGGALDTEAFF.